This TCR beta chain was found in a study of T cell repertoires in cytomegalovirus infection. As for the study in general: Matching HLA type, along with CMV infection, was indicated by public TCR beta signatures. Study-wide results and caveats: Clonotypes of TCR beta that were HLA-C-restricted and CMV-specific dominated the ex vivo response. Public TCR beta family frequency separated CMV-and-HLA carriers, including in an independent cohort.

From the reads, TCRdb called clonotypes with MiXCR, one entry per CDR3 protein. The profile shows hundreds of thousands of distinct CDR3 sequences, about a tenth of them singletons. Germline V gene data show CDR1 as LNHDA and CDR2 as SQIVND (reference sequence). The ends lost 5 bases at V and 2 bases at J; junction bases unmatched: 5. The CDR3 extends over 15 amino acids. Ten or more counts support this clonotype. Its antigen is not identified. The origin of this receptor is a human donor in good health (CMV status not recorded). Some clones in this sample may be carry-over from other donors' samples. Specimen: PBMCs. The V gene is TRBV19, the J gene TRBJ2-1, with 8 bases identical to TRBD2. CDR3 DNA sequence: TGTGCCAGTAGTCCCGGGACTAGTCCCTACAATGAGCAGTTCTTC. It codes for CASSPGTSPYNEQFF.